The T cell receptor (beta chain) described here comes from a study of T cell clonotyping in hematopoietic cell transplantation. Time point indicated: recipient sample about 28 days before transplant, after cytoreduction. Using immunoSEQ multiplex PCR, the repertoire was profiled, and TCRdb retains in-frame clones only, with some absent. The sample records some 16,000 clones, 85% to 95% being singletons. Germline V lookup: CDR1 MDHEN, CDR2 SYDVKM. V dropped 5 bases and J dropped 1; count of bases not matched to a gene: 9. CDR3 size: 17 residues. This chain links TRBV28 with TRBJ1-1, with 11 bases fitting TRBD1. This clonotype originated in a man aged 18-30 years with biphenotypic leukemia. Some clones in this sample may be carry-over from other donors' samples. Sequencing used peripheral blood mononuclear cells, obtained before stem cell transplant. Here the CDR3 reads CASSPPGQGVRNTEAFF. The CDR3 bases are TGTGCCAGCAGTCCCCCGGGACAGGGGGTCAGGAACACTGAAGCTTTCTTT. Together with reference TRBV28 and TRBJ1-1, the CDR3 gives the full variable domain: DVKVTQSSRYLVKRTGEKVFLECVQDMDHENMFWYRQDPGLGLRLIYFSYDVKMKEKGDIPEGYSVSREKKERFSLILESASTNQTSMYLCASSPPGQGVRNTEAFFGQGTRLTVV.